This T cell receptor (beta chain) was captured by sequencing in a study of patients and donors after allogeneic stem cell transplantation (dated by TCRdb to 2018 to 2020). This clonotype was observed a handful of times. Its antigen is still unknown. One base away there is no much larger clone; base qualities are not given. Libraries were prepared through RT-PCR. TCRdb records NextSeq 550 as the sequencer. Through fastp at Q25 and MiXCR, TCRdb rebuilt clones from the public reads, retaining in-frame beta chains. Records with the same CDR3 protein are collapsed into one entry carrying the most frequent genes and DNA. Across this sample there are around 2,500 distinct CDR3 sequences, with approximately 7.9% seen only once. Clones ranked in the top ten supply around a quarter of the sample. There are 16 amino acids in the CDR3, from cysteine to phenylalanine inclusive. CDR3 DNA only is kept here, 48 bases in frame from base 1. Taken from the germline V gene, the CDR1 and CDR2 loops are SGHDT and YYEEEE. Trimmed from V: 0 bases; trimmed from J: 5 bases; junction bases lacking a gene match: 3.

This clonotype originated in a human donor who was either an allogeneic HSCT recipient or a stem cell or donor lymphocyte infusion donor (not recorded which). It is not recorded whose cells these are; they may come from a transplant donor. Input material: blood, either unsorted or a sorted T cell fraction (not recorded which). This chain joins TRBV5-6 to TRBJ2-2; 11 bases in between match TRBD2. The DNA sequence reads TGTGCCAGCAGCTTGGGACTAGCGGGGACGACCGGGGAGCTGTTTTTT. Its protein is CASSLGLAGTTGELFF.